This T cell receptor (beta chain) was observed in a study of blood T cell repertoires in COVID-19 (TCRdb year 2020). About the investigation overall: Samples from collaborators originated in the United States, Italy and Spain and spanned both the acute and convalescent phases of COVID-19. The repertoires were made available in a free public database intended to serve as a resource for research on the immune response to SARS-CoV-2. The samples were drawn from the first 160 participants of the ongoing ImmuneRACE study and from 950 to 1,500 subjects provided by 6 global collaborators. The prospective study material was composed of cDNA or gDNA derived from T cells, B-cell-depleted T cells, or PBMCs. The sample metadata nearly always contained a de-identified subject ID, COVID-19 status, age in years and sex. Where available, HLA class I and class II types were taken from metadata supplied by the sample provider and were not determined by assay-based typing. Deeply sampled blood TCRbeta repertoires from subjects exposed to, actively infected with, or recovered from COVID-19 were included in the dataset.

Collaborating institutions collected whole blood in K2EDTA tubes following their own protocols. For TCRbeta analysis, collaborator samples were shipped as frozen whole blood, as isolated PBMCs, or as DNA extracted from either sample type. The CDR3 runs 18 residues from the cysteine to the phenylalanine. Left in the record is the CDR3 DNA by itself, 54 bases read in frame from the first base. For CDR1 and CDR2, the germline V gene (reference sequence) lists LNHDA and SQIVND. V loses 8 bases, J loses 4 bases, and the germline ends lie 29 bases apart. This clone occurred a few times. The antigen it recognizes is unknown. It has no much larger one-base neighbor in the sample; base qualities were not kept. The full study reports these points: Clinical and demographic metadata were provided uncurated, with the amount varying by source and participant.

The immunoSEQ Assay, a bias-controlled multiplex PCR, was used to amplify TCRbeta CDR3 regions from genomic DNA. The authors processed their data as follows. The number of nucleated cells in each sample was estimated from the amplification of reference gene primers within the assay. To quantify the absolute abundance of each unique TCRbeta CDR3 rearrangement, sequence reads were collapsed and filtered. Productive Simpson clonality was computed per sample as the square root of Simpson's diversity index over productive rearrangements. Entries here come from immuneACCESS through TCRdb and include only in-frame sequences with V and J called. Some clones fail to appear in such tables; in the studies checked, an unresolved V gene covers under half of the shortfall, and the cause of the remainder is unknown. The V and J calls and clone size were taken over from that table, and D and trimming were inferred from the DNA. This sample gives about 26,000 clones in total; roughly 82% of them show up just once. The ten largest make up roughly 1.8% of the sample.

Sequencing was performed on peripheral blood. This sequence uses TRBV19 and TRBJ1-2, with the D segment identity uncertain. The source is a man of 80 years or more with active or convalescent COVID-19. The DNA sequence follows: TGTGCCAGTCGCCCGGGTTCGGGGAGCATTCACTCGTCCTATGGCTACACCTTC. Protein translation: CASRPGSGSIHSSYGYTF.